The next 32 T cell receptor beta chains were all read from a single sample in a study of OX40 agonist ivuxolimab in advanced cancers. The method was immunoSEQ multiplex PCR; TCRdb's version includes in-frame clones alone and lacks a portion of them. The data contain approximately 82,000 clones, about four fifths of them singletons. The specimen was CD4+ or CD8+ T cells sorted from blood, collected in a trial of the OX40 agonist ivuxolimab. Receptor source: an adult with an advanced solid tumor such as melanoma, head and neck, liver or kidney cancer.

The rearrangement joins TRBV7-2 to TRBJ1-6; D is possibly TRBD1 (5 bases). Per the germline V gene, CDR1 is SGHTA and CDR2 is FQGNSA. The CDR3 loop spans 17 amino acids. The ends were cut back, 3 bases at V and 2 bases at J, with 14 bases in the middle. The CDR3 DNA is TGTGCCAGCAGCTTGGCCGCCGGGACCCCCTATAATTCACCCCTCCACTTT. Residues: CASSLAAGTPYNSPLHF.

The chain recombines TRBV18 with TRBJ2-2, with 8 bases that match TRBD2. The V gene's germline CDR1 is KGHSH and CDR2 LQKENI. There are 15 residues in the CDR3. Losses at the gene ends were 2 bases for V and 1 base for J; bases not matched to a gene: 0. This CDR3 reads CASSPSGGNTGELFF. For the CDR3, the DNA is TGTGCCAGCTCACCAAGCGGGGGGAACACCGGGGAGCTGTTTTTT.

The gene calls are TRBV5-1 and TRBJ1-1; no clear D gene. Germline V gene data show CDR1 as SGHRS and CDR2 as YFSETQ. V lost 10 bases and J lost 0, with 13 bases in between. The CDR3 runs to 13 residues. The CDR3 nucleotides read TGCGCCGGACGTGAGAAGGTGAACACTGAAGCTTTCTTT. This codes for CAGREKVNTEAFF.

The chain carries TRBV19 and TRBJ2-7; either TRBD1 or TRBD2 may supply D (5 bases each). CDR1 is LNHDA and CDR2 is SQIVND in the germline V gene (reference sequence). The V end lost 10 bases, the J end lost 1 base, and 17 bases lay between the germline ends. This CDR3 comprises 14 residues. CDR3 coding DNA: TGTGCCACCTCGAGGGGCCGGAGTTCCTACGAGCAGTACTTC. This translates into CATSRGRSSYEQYF.

J is TRBJ1-1 and V is TRBV6-1; D uncertain. Germline CDR1 is MNHNS and CDR2 is SASEGT. The CDR3 is 11 amino acids. The V end lost 8 bases, the J end lost 1 base, and 5 bases lay between the germline ends. CDR3 residues: CASDKNTEAFF. CDR3 DNA sequence: TGTGCCAGCGACAAGAACACTGAAGCTTTCTTT.

This chain connects TRBV6-4 to TRBJ2-6; D is uncertain. There are 12 residues in the CDR3. Germline V gives CDR1 MRHNA, CDR2 SNTAGT. Trimming took off 5 bases at V and 4 bases at J, with 3 bases between the two ends. CDR3 coding DNA: TGTGCCAGCAGTTCCGGGGCCAACGTCCTGACTTTC. Encoded protein: CASSSGANVLTF.

V and J are TRBV7-2 and TRBJ1-2; D is undetermined. Trimming stripped 1 base from V and 5 bases from J, with 14 bases between. The V gene's germline CDR1 is SGHTA and CDR2 FQGNSA. This CDR3 comprises 15 residues. The CDR3 spells CASSLERDVMYGYTF. The CDR3 DNA reads as TGTGCCAGCAGCTTAGAGAGGGATGTCATGTATGGCTACACCTTC.

CDR3 nucleotide sequence: TGTGCCAGCAGTGTCCTAGCGGATGAGCAGTTCTTC. Its translation is CASSVLADEQFF. The chain has TRBV6-6 and TRBJ2-1; TRBD2 matches 7 bases. Losses at the gene ends were 5 bases for V and 8 bases for J; bases not matched to a gene: 3. The germline gives CDR1 MNHNY, CDR2 SVGAGI (reference sequence). The CDR3 contains 12 residues.

The chain joins TRBV19 to TRBJ2-1, with D possibly TRBD2 on 5 matching bases. From germline, CDR1 is LNHDA and CDR2 SQIVND (reference sequence). The V and J ends lost 2 bases and 4 bases respectively, with 12 bases between them. The CDR3 covers 15 residues. CDR3 in amino acids: CASSISSLGYNEQFF. For the CDR3, the DNA is TGTGCCAGTAGTATATCTAGCCTCGGTTACAATGAGCAGTTCTTC. Drawing the rest from reference TRBV19 and TRBJ2-1, the complete variable domain is DGGITQSPKYLFRKEGQNVTLSCEQNLNHDAMYWYRQDPGQGLRLIYYSQIVNDFQKGDIAEGYSVSREKKESFPLTVTSAQKNPTAFYLCASSISSLGYNEQFFGPGTRLTVL.

This chain links TRBV2 with TRBJ1-1; the match to TRBD1 covers 8 bases. There are 14 residues in the CDR3. J lost 5 bases, V lost 6 bases, and 8 bases had no gene match. Germline V gene data show CDR1 as SNHLY and CDR2 as FYNNEI. Here the CDR3 DNA reads TGTGCCAGCAGCCCCTGGACAGGGTTGACTGAAGCTTTCTTT. It translates to CASSPWTGLTEAFF.

The rearrangement joins TRBV15 to TRBJ1-5; D might be TRBD1 (5 bases). Germline CDR1 reads LNHNV; CDR2 reads YYDKDF (reference sequence). This CDR3 is built from 19 residues. Deletions cut 0 bases from V and 0 bases from J, with 18 bases between. CDR3 coding DNA: TGTGCCACCAGCAGAGAGGAGGGGTCAGCCAGATATAGCAATCAGCCCCAGCATTTT. Protein product: CATSREEGSARYSNQPQHF.

The chain employs TRBV7-2 and TRBJ2-3; unclear D gene. In germline, CDR1 is SGHTA, CDR2 FQGNSA. V dropped 1 base and J dropped 0 bases, with 11 bases sitting between them. The CDR3 has 16 amino acids. CDR3 region: CASSLEPSPSTDTQYF. The CDR3 DNA reads as TGTGCCAGCAGCTTAGAACCATCGCCTAGCACAGATACGCAGTATTTT.

The V and J genes are TRBV5-1 and TRBJ2-7; D unresolved. CDR1 and CDR2 (germline): SGHRS, YFSETQ. Between the trimmed V and J ends, which lost 5 bases and 2 bases, there was a span of 11 bases. The CDR3 runs to 13 residues. CDR3 amino acids: CASSGDNTYEQYF. CDR3 DNA: TGCGCCAGCAGTGGAGATAATACCTACGAGCAGTACTTC.

The V gene is TRBV5-6, the J gene TRBJ2-2, with 8 bases matching TRBD2. The germline V gene encodes CDR1 SGHDT and CDR2 YYEEEE. V shed 4 bases and J 4 bases; nucleotides not matched to a gene: 6. The CDR3 length is 15 residues. The CDR3 DNA sequence: TGTGCCAGCAGCCGGTGGCGGGGGGTCACCGGGGAGCTGTTTTTT. It codes for CASSRWRGVTGELFF.

The chain couples TRBV5-1 to TRBJ2-1; D may correspond to TRBD1 or TRBD2 (5 bases each). In germline, CDR1 is SGHRS, CDR2 YFSETQ. The CDR3 runs to 14 residues. V lost 0 bases to trimming and J lost 7 bases, with 11 bases between them. The CDR3 protein is CASSLESGPNEQFF. CDR3 in DNA: TGCGCCAGCAGCTTGGAATCGGGGCCAAATGAGCAGTTCTTC. Based on the CDR3 plus reference TRBV5-1 and TRBJ2-1, the full variable domain is KAGVTQTPRYLIKTRGQQVTLSCSPISGHRSVSWYQQTPGQGLQFLFEYFSETQRNKGNFPGRFSGRQFSNSRSEMNVSTLELGDSALYLCASSLESGPNEQFFGPGTRLTVL.

This chain joins TRBV11-3 and TRBJ2-2, with a tentative D call TRBD1 (6 bases). This CDR3 is built from 16 residues. V lost 4 bases and J 0 bases, leaving 12 bases between the germline ends. Germline V gene data show CDR1 as SGHNT and CDR2 as YENEEA. DNA of the CDR3: TGTGCCAGCAGCTCAGACGGGACACCGAACACCGGGGAGCTGTTTTTT. Its translation: CASSSDGTPNTGELFF. Full variable domain (remainder filled in from reference TRBV11-3 and TRBJ2-2): EAGVVQSPRYKIIEKKQPVAFWCNPISGHNTLYWYLQNLGQGPELLIRYENEEAVDDSQLPKDRFSAERLKGVDSTLKIQPAELGDSAVYLCASSSDGTPNTGELFFGEGSRLTVL.

V is TRBV30 and J is TRBJ2-1; 8 bases map to TRBD1. The CDR3 runs to 14 residues. The J segment lost 6 bases and the V segment lost 5 bases, leaving 9 bases of the junction unmatched. Germline CDR1 is GTSNPN and CDR2 is SVGIG (reference sequence). The CDR3 coding sequence is TGTGCCTGGGAGACAGGGGAATTTTCCAATGAGCAGTTCTTC. It is translated as CAWETGEFSNEQFF.

This chain connects TRBV7-9 to TRBJ2-1; tentatively, D is TRBD1 (5 bases). CDR3 length: 14 amino acids. Per germline, CDR1 SEHNR and CDR2 FQNEAQ (reference sequence). Trimming removed 4 bases from V and 6 bases from J, with 13 bases in between. The CDR3 DNA sequence: TGTGCCAGCAGCTCCCCTCGGACACGCAATGAGCAGTTCTTC. Translation: CASSSPRTRNEQFF. The variable domain in full, with the rest retrieved from reference TRBV7-9 and TRBJ2-1, is DTGVSQNPRHKITKRGQNVTFRCDPISEHNRLYWYRQTLGQGPEFLTYFQNEAQLEKSRLLSDRFSAERPKGSFSTLEIQRTEQGDSAMYLCASSSPRTRNEQFFGPGTRLTVL.

The chain employs TRBV7-2 and TRBJ1-4, with D tentatively TRBD1 (6 bases). Germline lookup yields CDR1 SGHTA and CDR2 FQGNSA. The CDR3 length is 15 residues. Trimming pared 1 base from V and 5 bases from J, leaving 11 bases between. DNA for the CDR3: TGTGCCAGCAGCTTAGAAGGACAGCAAAATGAAAAACTGTTTTTT. It is translated as CASSLEGQQNEKLFF.

This chain connects TRBV27 to TRBJ2-7, with a possible D match to TRBD1 (6 bases). Germline V gene sequence: CDR1 MNHEY, CDR2 SMNVEV (reference sequence). The CDR3 is 13 residues long. Trimming shortened V by 5 bases and J by 2 bases, and 10 bases separated the two germline ends. In nucleotides, the CDR3 is TGTGCCAGCAGTCACACAGGGACCTACGAGCAGTACTTC. Residues: CASSHTGTYEQYF.

This clone was recorded only once. The chain carries TRBV19 and TRBJ2-7, with D perhaps matching TRBD2 (6 bases). Per the germline V gene, CDR1 is LNHDA and CDR2 is SQIVND (reference sequence). The CDR3 spans 15 residues. Trimming removed 6 bases from V and 0 bases from J, with 15 bases in between. The CDR3 region is CASRRGDGLSYEQYF. The DNA for the CDR3 is TGTGCCAGTAGACGCGGGGACGGTCTCTCCTACGAGCAGTACTTC.

This clone showed up just once. A read error may account for a junction end that differs from germline. The J gene is TRBJ2-3, the V gene TRBV15; 13 bases are shared with TRBD2. CDR3 size: 17 residues. Looked up from germline, CDR1 is LNHNV and CDR2 is YYDKDF (reference sequence). The CDR3 DNA reads TGTGCCACCAGCAGAGATCGGACTAGCGGGAGAGGAGATCCGCAGTATTTT. It yields the protein CATSRDRTSGRGDPQYF. Based on the CDR3 plus reference TRBV15 and TRBJ2-3, the full variable domain is DAMVIQNPRYQVTQFGKPVTLSCSQTLNHNVMYWYQQKSSQAPKLLFHYYDKDFNNEADTPDNFQSRRPNTSFCFLDIRSPGLGDTAMYLCATSRDRTSGRGDPQYFGPGTRLTVL.

This clone was recorded only once. The chain employs TRBV30 and TRBJ2-7; 11 nucleotides agree with TRBD2. V lost 0 bases, J lost 3 bases, and 4 bases stayed unmatched. Germline values: CDR1 GTSNPN, CDR2 SVGIG (reference sequence). The CDR3 length is 15 residues. CDR3 bases: TGTGCCTGGAGTGTACTAACTAGCGGGGGCTACGAGCAGTACTTC. Protein sequence: CAWSVLTSGGYEQYF.

For this clone: Germline is not matched at one junction end, which may reflect a read error. V usage is TRBV6-1 and J usage is TRBJ1-2; D is unresolved. This CDR3 contains 14 residues. CDR1 MNHNS and CDR2 SASEGT come from the germline V gene. CDR3 amino acids: CASREGRSYYGYTF. CDR3 coding DNA: TGTGCCAGCAGAGAAGGACGGAGCTACTATGGCTACACCTTC.

This chain links TRBV6-6 with TRBJ2-2; D unclear. Trimming left V 10 bases short and J 0 bases short, with 9 bases between. In germline, CDR1 is MNHNY, CDR2 SVGAGI (reference sequence). This CDR3 contains 13 residues. The CDR3: CATLPPNTGELFF. CDR3 in DNA: TGTGCCACCCTACCGCCGAACACCGGGGAGCTGTTTTTT.

The rearrangement links TRBV19 to TRBJ1-5, with 9 bases aligning to TRBD1. CDR1 and CDR2 from the germline V gene are LNHDA and SQIVND (reference sequence). CDR3 length equals 14 residues. Unmatched junction bases numbered 9, after V lost 9 bases and J lost 6 bases. CDR3 protein: CASRDRAPGQPQHF. The CDR3 nucleotides are TGTGCCAGCCGGGACAGGGCTCCCGGTCAGCCCCAGCATTTT.

The DNA for the CDR3 is TGTGCCATCAGTGAATGGCAGAACACTGAAGCTTTCTTT. It codes for CAISEWQNTEAFF. The V and J genes are TRBV10-3 and TRBJ1-1; no firm D call. V gave up 3 bases and J gave up 1 base, with 6 bases separating them. The germline gives CDR1 ENHRY, CDR2 SYGVKD. The length of the CDR3 is 13 residues.

V and J are TRBV7-2 and TRBJ2-1; no definite D call. Per the germline V gene, CDR1 is SGHTA and CDR2 is FQGNSA. Trimming removed 5 bases at V and 2 bases at J, with 13 bases between. The CDR3 totals 15 residues. As DNA, the CDR3 is TGTGCCAGCAGCACTGACTGGCGACCCTACAATGAGCAGTTCTTC. This gives the protein CASSTDWRPYNEQFF.

The chain uses TRBV6-5 and TRBJ1-4; D unclear. Germline assignment: CDR1 MNHEY and CDR2 SVGAGI. V was cut by 2 bases and J by 8 bases, with 15 bases left in between. The CDR3 totals 15 residues. CDR3 in DNA: TGTGCCAGCAGTTACGGGTGGGGTGTTGGGGAAAAACTGTTTTTT. Translated, it gives CASSYGWGVGEKLFF.

The rearrangement uses TRBV7-7 and TRBJ2-2, with TRBD2 matching 7 bases. With V trimmed by 4 bases and J by 5 bases, 4 bases remained unmatched. Germline lookup yields CDR1 SSHAT and CDR2 FNYEAQ (reference sequence). CDR3 length: 14 amino acids. The CDR3 DNA reads as TGTGCCAGCAGCTCTTCCGGGGGGACCGGGGAGCTGTTTTTT. As protein: CASSSSGGTGELFF.

This clone was detected only once. V is TRBV7-9 and J is TRBJ2-2; a weak D match, TRBD2 (6 bases). The CDR3 runs to 14 residues. In germline, CDR1 is SEHNR, CDR2 FQNEAQ (reference sequence). The V end was cut by 0 bases, the J end by 6 bases, with 8 bases between. The CDR3 DNA sequence: TGTGCCAGCAGCTTAGCAGGAGGGTCCGGGGAGCTGTTTTTT. Protein product: CASSLAGGSGELFF.

This sequence joins TRBV2 and TRBJ1-5; no clear D. Germline V CDR1 and CDR2: SNHLY, FYNNEI. CDR3 length: 15 residues. V was cut by 1 base and J by 0 bases, with 7 bases left in between. The CDR3 reads CASSEGSVSNQPQHF. CDR3 in DNA: TGTGCCAGCAGTGAAGGCAGTGTTAGCAATCAGCCCCAGCATTTT. Together with reference TRBV2 and TRBJ1-5, the CDR3 gives the full variable domain: EPEVTQTPSHQVTQMGQEVILRCVPISNHLYFYWYRQILGQKVEFLVSFYNNEISEKSEIFDDQFSVERPDGSNFTLKIRSTKLEDSAMYFCASSEGSVSNQPQHFGDGTRLSIL.